These T cell receptor beta chains were read from a single sample in a study of blood T cell repertoires in COVID-19. Libraries were prepared by immunoSEQ multiplex PCR; TCRdb keeps only in-frame clonotypes and omits some of them. The sample records 85,000 to 110,000 clones, about 90% being singletons. The sequencing input was peripheral blood. Receptor source: a human donor in a cohort sampled during active COVID-19. CDR3s include the opening cysteine and the closing phenylalanine or tryptophan. A D gene is named only where the DNA matches it firmly. Clone size, where shown, is once, few, many, or a class for clones that have expanded.

V	D	J	size	DNA	CDR3
TRBV7-9	TRBD1	TRBJ2-7	NA	TGTGCCAGCAGCTTAATGGACAGGGGCTACGAGCAGTACTTC	CASSLMDRGYEQYF
TRBV28	TRBD1	TRBJ2-6	NA	TGTGCCAGCAGAGGACAGGAGGCCCCCTCTGGGGCCAACGTCCTGACTTTC	CASRGQEAPSGANVLTF
TRBV15	TRBD1	TRBJ2-7	NA	TGTGCCACCAGTACCGGGACAGGGGCCTACGAGCAGTACTTC	CATSTGTGAYEQYF
TRBV6-1	TRBD1	TRBJ2-1	NA	TGTGCCAGCAGTGAATTTGGGACAGGGATTTACAATGAGCAGTTCTTC	CASSEFGTGIYNEQFF
TRBV5-4	TRBD2	TRBJ2-3	NA	TGTGCCAGCAGGTATCAGCGGGGGGCTGTAGCAGATACGCAGTATTTT	CASRYQRGAVADTQYF
TRBV5-5	TRBD1	TRBJ2-7	NA	TGTGCCAGCAGCCTCACCGGGACAGAGATCTACGAGCAGTACTTC	CASSLTGTEIYEQYF
TRBV12-3/TRBV12-4	NA	TRBJ1-2	once	TGTGCCAGCAGTTTGGGGGACAATGGCTACACCTTC	CASSLGDNGYTF
TRBV7-3	TRBD2	TRBJ2-1	NA	TGTGCCAGCAGCCCCCAGCTACGAGCGGGAGTTAATGAGCAGTTCTTC	CASSPQLRAGVNEQFF
TRBV2	NA	TRBJ2-5	once	TGTGCCAGCAGTGTTGGTGGTGGGCCAGAGACCCAGTACTTC	CASSVGGGPETQYF
TRBV6-5	TRBD1	TRBJ2-2	NA	TGTGCCACCTTGGGACAGGGGCCCACCGGGGAGCTGTTTTTT	CATLGQGPTGELFF
TRBV12-5	TRBD1	TRBJ2-2	NA	TGTGCTAGTGGGTGGGGAATAGGACAGGGATCTTCCGGGGAGCTGTTTTTT	CASGWGIGQGSSGELFF
TRBV18	TRBD1	TRBJ1-2	NA	TGTGCCAGCTCTCCCCCCGGGACAGGGATAGACTATGGCTACACCTTC	CASSPPGTGIDYGYTF
TRBV19	NA	TRBJ1-5	many	TGTGCCAGTAGTTCATATTTCGGACAGCGGAATCAGCCCCAGCATTTT	CASSSYFGQRNQPQHF
TRBV6-5	NA	TRBJ1-1	NA	TGTGCCAGCAGTTACTCGATCAGATTGAACACTGAAGCTTTCTTT	CASSYSIRLNTEAFF
TRBV29-1	TRBD1	TRBJ2-1	NA	TGCAGCGTAACACAGGGGCGCTCCTACAATGAGCAGTTCTTC	CSVTQGRSYNEQFF
TRBV7-9	TRBD2	TRBJ2-7	NA	TGTGCCAGCAGCCAGAATCGGGAGGAGGGGACCGAGCAGTACTTC	CASSQNREEGTEQYF
TRBV7-8	NA	TRBJ2-5	NA	TGTGCCAGCAGCTTACCTCCCCCGGGGAGGACCTGGGAGACCCAGTACTTC	CASSLPPPGRTWETQYF
TRBV19	NA	TRBJ2-5	NA	TGTGCCAGTAGTTCTCTCGAGGGTCACTGGGGCCAAGAGACCCAGTACTTC	CASSSLEGHWGQETQYF
TRBV29-1	TRBD1	TRBJ1-1	NA	TGCAGCGTCTTCGGGACAGGGGCCGAAGCTTTCTTT	CSVFGTGAEAFF
TRBV27	TRBD2	TRBJ2-5	NA	TGTGCCAGCAGTTTGGGGGCGACGGGGGGGAAGACCCAGTACTTC	CASSLGATGGKTQYF
TRBV11-2	TRBD2	TRBJ2-7	once	TGTGCCAGCAGCCATGGGGGGGGGAGCTCCTACGAGCAGTACTTC	CASSHGGGSSYEQYF
TRBV5-4	TRBD2	TRBJ2-1	NA	TGTGCCAGCAGCTTCGGAGCGGGGGGGCCCGATGAGCAGTTCTTC	CASSFGAGGPDEQFF
TRBV27	NA	TRBJ2-5	NA	TGTGCCAGCAGTCTCCGGACTTCCCCACAAGAGACCCAGTACTTC	CASSLRTSPQETQYF
TRBV7-2	TRBD2	TRBJ2-5	NA	TGTGCCAGCAGCCAACCTCTAGCGGGGGGGGTCCACCACCCAGAGACCCAGTACTTC	CASSQPLAGGVHHPETQYF
TRBV19	NA	TRBJ1-4	once	TGTGCCAGTAAACAGGACAGAGACAATGAAAAACTGTTTTTT	CASKQDRDNEKLFF
TRBV29-1	NA	TRBJ2-1	once	TGCAGCGTTGAATTGGTTGAGACAGAACACAATGAGCAGTTCTTC	CSVELVETEHNEQFF
TRBV6-5	TRBD2	TRBJ2-3	NA	TGTGCCAGCAGATTGGCGGGGGGAACAGATACGCAGTATTTT	CASRLAGGTDTQYF
TRBV25-1	NA	TRBJ2-3	NA	TGTGCCAGCGGCAGGGTGAATACGCAGTATTTT	CASGRVNTQYF
TRBV5-1	NA	TRBJ1-2	NA	TGCGCCAGCAGCTCGGGGGGTGTAGGTGGCTACACCTTC	CASSSGGVGGYTF
TRBV7-6	NA	TRBJ2-2	NA	TGTGCCAGCAGCTTAGCTACGGAGGAAAACACCGGGGAGCTGTTTTTT	CASSLATEENTGELFF
TRBV5-6	NA	TRBJ2-1	NA	TGTGCCAGCAGCCCCGGGGACAACGAGCAGTTCTTC	CASSPGDNEQFF
TRBV6-5	TRBD2	TRBJ2-3	NA	TGTGCCAGTACGCGAGCGGGAGGTGGAGATACGCAGTATTTT	CASTRAGGGDTQYF
TRBV7-9	NA	TRBJ2-5	NA	TGTGCCAGCAGCTTAGGACTAGTAGGATACCAAGAGACCCAGTACTTC	CASSLGLVGYQETQYF
TRBV19	NA	TRBJ2-7	NA	TGTGCCAGTAGTATAAGTGGACTTACCACGTCCTACGAGCAGTACTTC	CASSISGLTTSYEQYF
TRBV6-1	TRBD2	TRBJ2-7	NA	TGTGCCAGCAGTGAAGTGTCGGCGGGAGGGCCGAGGGCAAGGTACTTC	CASSEVSAGGPRARYF